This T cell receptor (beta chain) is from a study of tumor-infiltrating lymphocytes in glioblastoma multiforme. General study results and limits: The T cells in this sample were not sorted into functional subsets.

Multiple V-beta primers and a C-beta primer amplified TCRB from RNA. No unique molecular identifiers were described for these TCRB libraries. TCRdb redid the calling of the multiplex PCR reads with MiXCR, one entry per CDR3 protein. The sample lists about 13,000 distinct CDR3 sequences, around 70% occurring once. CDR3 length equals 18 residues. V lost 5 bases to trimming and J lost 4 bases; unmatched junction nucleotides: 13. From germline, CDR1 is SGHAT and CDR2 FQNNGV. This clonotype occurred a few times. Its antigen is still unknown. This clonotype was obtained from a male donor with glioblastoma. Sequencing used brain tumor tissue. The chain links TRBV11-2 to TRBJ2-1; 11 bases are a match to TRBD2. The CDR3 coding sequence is TGTGCCAGCAGCGGTGACAGGGGGACTAGCGGAGCTTACAATGAGCAGTTCTTC. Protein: CASSGDRGTSGAYNEQFF.